These 14 T cell receptor beta chains share one sample of origin, sequenced in a study of breast tumors, draining lymph nodes, adjacent tissues (dated by TCRdb to about 2016). The library came from multiplex PCR. Sequenced using an Illumina HiSeq 2000. The public reads were reprocessed in TCRdb via fastp at Q25 and MiXCR, keeping in-frame beta chains. Rows merge per CDR3 protein into single entries with the most common DNA and genes. The table for this sample lists about 80,000 distinct CDR3 sequences; about 21% of them were counted only once. Less than 3% of the sample lies in the top ten. Lymph node samples came from the axillary draining lymph nodes of breast cancer patients. Sequences were obtained from axillary lymph node tissue. Receptors originate from a female donor with breast cancer. Some clones in this sample may be carry-over from other donors' samples.

The rearrangement joins TRBV27 to TRBJ2-2; weak D call: TRBD2 (5 bases). V gave up 8 bases and J gave up 2 bases, with 9 bases separating them. Per germline, CDR1 MNHEY and CDR2 SMNVEV (reference sequence). The CDR3 consists of 13 residues. CDR3 DNA sequence: TGTGCCAGCGGAGGACCCAACACCGGGGAGCTGTTTTTT. Protein product: CASGGPNTGELFF.

This clonotype was counted ten times or more. The CDR3 DNA follows: TGCAGTGCTAGGGCTGAGGGTTCACCCCTCCACTTT. This codes for CSARAEGSPLHF. This chain connects TRBV20-1 to TRBJ1-6; D not certain. This CDR3 has 12 amino acids. Germline assignment: CDR1 DFQATT and CDR2 SNEGSKA (reference sequence). Trimming shortened V by 3 bases and J by 9 bases, and 9 bases separated the two germline ends.

Turning to this clonotype: A much larger clone differs by one base, so this may be a read error. The chain links TRBV9 to TRBJ2-5, with TRBD1 matching over 7 bases. This CDR3 comprises 15 residues. The germline CDR1 and CDR2 sequences are SGDLS and YYNGEE. This CDR3 reads CAGSETGVVRETQYF. In DNA, the CDR3 is TGTGCCGGCAGTGAAACAGGGGTAGTTCGAGAGACCCAGTACTTC.

In regard to this clonotype: This could be a read error, since a much larger clone is one nucleotide away. The CDR3 carries no conserved terminal phenylalanine or tryptophan, so it likely arises from a read error. The chain employs TRBV12-3 or TRBV12-4 and TRBJ2-1; D is possibly TRBD1 or TRBD2 (6 bases each). There are 14 residues in the CDR3. V lost 5 bases and J lost 10, with 18 bases in between. The chain's CDR3 is CASSQQGGVGEQFL. The CDR3 coding sequence is TGTGCCAGCAGTCAACAGGGAGGAGTTGGGGAGCAGTTCCTC.

Ten or more counts support this clonotype. This sequence joins TRBV20-1 and TRBJ2-2, with 8 positions matching TRBD2. CDR1 and CDR2 from the germline V gene are DFQATT and SNEGSKA (reference sequence). V lost 5 bases to trimming and J lost 4 bases; unmatched junction nucleotides: 6. This CDR3 contains 14 residues. CDR3 bases: TGCAGTGCTCAGGGACTAGGGGCCACCGGGGAGCTGTTTTTT. This translates into CSAQGLGATGELFF.

This clonotype ranks as medium-sized. V gene TRBV20-1 combines with J gene TRBJ2-7, with 11 bases matching TRBD2. V lost 0 bases and J lost 1; bases outside the gene matches: 2. Germline V lookup: CDR1 DFQATT, CDR2 SNEGSKA (reference sequence). The CDR3 consists of 15 residues. The CDR3, as DNA: TGCAGTGCTAGAGATACTAGCGGGAGTTCCTACGAGCAGTACTTC. Translating it yields CSARDTSGSSYEQYF.

This clonotype has ten or more counts. The chain is built from TRBV27 and TRBJ2-7, with 8 positions matching TRBD2. The CDR3 is 13 amino acids. The V segment lost 5 bases and the J segment 4 bases; nucleotides outside the gene matches: 4. Germline lookup yields CDR1 MNHEY and CDR2 SMNVEV (reference sequence). The CDR3: CASSPSGRYEQYF. The CDR3 nucleotides are TGTGCCAGCAGTCCAAGCGGGAGATACGAGCAGTACTTC.

Notes on this clonotype: This clone may be a read error of a much larger clone one base away. V is TRBV5-4 and J is TRBJ1-3; D may be TRBD1 (5 bases). The CDR3 sequence is 15 residues long. CDR1 is SGHNT and CDR2 is YYREEE in the germline V gene (reference sequence). CDR3 DNA sequence: TGTGCCAGCAGCCTCGACTGGGGCGCTGGAGACACCATATATTTT. Its protein is CASSLDWGAGDTIYF.

Remarks on this clonotype: At one end the junction does not follow the germline gene, possibly because of a read error. The chain recombines TRBV19 with TRBJ2-1; 7 nucleotides match TRBD2. The CDR3 consists of 18 residues. The germline CDR1 and CDR2 sequences are LNHDA and SQIVND (reference sequence). The CDR3 nucleotides are TGTGCCAGTAGTATTATCCTAACGGGGGGATCCTCCTACAATGAGCAGTCCTTC. Translated: CASSIILTGGSSYNEQSF.

This clonotype was seen at least ten times. The DNA of the CDR3 is TGTGCCAGTAGTATCAAGAGCAATCAGCCCCAGCATTTT. It encodes CASSIKSNQPQHF. The chain uses TRBV19 and TRBJ1-5; D gene unclear. The V end was cut by 3 bases, the J end by 1 base, with 4 bases between. Germline values: CDR1 LNHDA, CDR2 SQIVND (reference sequence). This CDR3 contains 13 residues.

In its sample, this clonotype was seen many times. The rearrangement uses TRBV7-2 and TRBJ2-2; D might be TRBD1 (5 bases). The V end was cut by 3 bases, the J end by 5 bases, with 10 bases between. CDR3 size: 14 residues. Germline assignment: CDR1 SGHTA and CDR2 FQGNSA. The CDR3 sequence: CASSFTKGTGELFF. The CDR3 DNA sequence: TGTGCCAGCAGCTTTACTAAGGGGACCGGGGAGCTGTTTTTT.

The table lists this clonotype with many counts. The chain carries TRBV10-3 and TRBJ2-6; D perhaps matches TRBD1 (6 bases). The V and J ends lost 2 bases and 2 bases respectively, with 7 bases between them. The CDR3 loop spans 15 amino acids. Germline assignment: CDR1 ENHRY and CDR2 SYGVKD. This CDR3 is CAISEGQPGANVLTF. The CDR3 coding sequence is TGTGCCATCAGTGAGGGACAGCCTGGGGCCAACGTCCTGACTTTC.

With respect to this clonotype: A read error may be the cause here, since a much bigger clone is one base away. CDR3 bases: TGTGCCAGCAGTTACTCGATGGAGGGGTCCTGCAATGAGCAGTTCTTC. It is translated as CASSYSMEGSCNEQFF. V gene TRBV6-6 combines with J gene TRBJ2-1; TRBD2 might be the D (6 bases). CDR1 and CDR2 from the germline V gene are MNHNY and SVGAGI (reference sequence). This CDR3 has 16 residues.

This clonotype was recorded many times. The rearrangement links TRBV5-6 to TRBJ1-2; D gene unclear. There are 15 residues in the CDR3. CDR1 and CDR2 (germline): SGHDT, YYEEEE. Trimming cost V 4 bases and J 2 bases, with 15 bases left between them. The CDR3 loop is CASSPRGGRNYGYTF. In DNA form, the CDR3 reads TGTGCCAGCAGCCCGCGGGGAGGCAGGAACTATGGCTACACCTTC.